The entry below gives a single T cell receptor beta chain sequence along with its context. For each CDR3 protein, TCRdb gives one entry from its re-call of the 5' RACE reads, without DNA. The sample includes some 150,000 distinct CDR3 sequences. This sample was taken from a study of T cells expressing NK-cell markers. Study context: Investigators obtained TCR beta repertoires from sorted CD3+CD56+NKG2C+, CD3+CD56+NKG2C- and CD3+CD56-NKG2C+ T cells.

The CDR3 has 14 amino acids. Germline V gene sequence: CDR1 SGHDN, CDR2 FVKESK. The sequenced material came from blood T cells: a sorted CD56 or NKG2C T cell subset, CD4+ or CD8+ T cells, or bulk PBMC T cells (not recorded which). The sequence was collected from a young man in good health. This chain joins TRBV14 and TRBJ2-7; TCRdb outputs TRBD2, but without DNA this stays unchecked. The CDR3 sequence: CASSRLAGVYEQYF.